Each of the 6 T cell receptor beta chains below was sequenced from the same sample in a study of tumor and adjacent non-tumor tissue in lung cancer. TCRbeta libraries were built with three rounds of nested PCR, modified from ARM-PCR. Each CDR3 protein gets one entry after TCRdb re-called the multiplex PCR reads with MiXCR. The sample has about 77,000 distinct CDR3 sequences, over 65% seen once. No cell sorting was done before RNA was extracted from the tissue. This non-tumor lung sample came from over 3 cm beyond the tumor edge. The sequencing sample was made of distant non-tumor lung tissue. These TCRs come from a man aged 65 to 79 with non-small cell lung cancer.

The chain links TRBV20-1 to TRBJ1-1, with 7 bases aligning to TRBD1. The V gene end was trimmed by 2 bases and the J gene end by 4 bases; junction bases not matched to a gene: 10. CDR1 and CDR2 (germline): DFQATT, SNEGSKA (reference sequence). CDR3 length: 15 amino acids. In DNA form, the CDR3 reads TGCAGTGCTAGAAGGGTGCGACAGGGAATCACTGAAGCTTTCTTT. Encoded protein: CSARRVRQGITEAFF.

V is TRBV29-1 and J is TRBJ2-7, with D tentatively TRBD2 (5 bases). The V end was cut by 6 bases, the J end by 9 bases, with 24 bases between. Germline assignment: CDR1 SQVTM and CDR2 ANQGSEA. The CDR3 consists of 14 residues. CDR3 protein: CSVRGMAGGGMQYF. CDR3 sequence (DNA): TGCAGCGTCAGAGGAATGGCCGGAGGTGGGATGCAGTACTTC.

As to this clonotype: Likely a read error: the CDR3 ends without its conserved phenylalanine or tryptophan. The chain carries TRBV20-1 and TRBJ1-6; D is perhaps TRBD1 (5 bases). The V end lost 6 bases, the J end lost 7 bases, and 13 bases lay between the germline ends. Germline lookup yields CDR1 DFQATT and CDR2 SNEGSKA (reference sequence). The CDR3 covers 13 residues. CDR3: CSAGDRTNSPLHY. The CDR3 region has the DNA TGCAGTGCCGGGGACCGAACAAATTCACCCCTCCACTAT.

The chain links TRBV11-3 to TRBJ2-3, with D tentatively TRBD1 (5 bases). The germline V gene has CDR1 SGHNT and CDR2 YENEEA. V dropped 9 bases and J dropped 2 bases, with 18 bases sitting between them. The CDR3 has 15 amino acids. The CDR3 DNA follows: TGTGCCAGTAGCCCAGGACAAGGAGCCACAGATACGCAGTATTTT. It translates to CASSPGQGATDTQYF.

This clonotype is labeled medium-sized. This chain connects TRBV11-3 to TRBJ2-3; D is uncertain. The V gene lost 1 base and the J gene lost 2 bases, with 4 bases spanning the gap. Germline V gene lookup returns CDR1 SGHNT and CDR2 YENEEA. The CDR3 contains 13 residues. The DNA of the CDR3 is TGTGCCAGCAGCTTAGGCCCCACAGATACGCAGTATTTT. As protein: CASSLGPTDTQYF.

Notes on this clonotype: The junction departs from the called germline gene at one end, perhaps through a read error. This chain joins TRBV6-5 and TRBJ2-3; D uncertain. Per germline, CDR1 MNHEY and CDR2 SVGAGI. CDR3 length equals 11 residues. This CDR3 is CASSYSETQYF. The CDR3 nucleotides read TGTGCAAGCAGTTACTCGGAAACGCAGTATTTT.